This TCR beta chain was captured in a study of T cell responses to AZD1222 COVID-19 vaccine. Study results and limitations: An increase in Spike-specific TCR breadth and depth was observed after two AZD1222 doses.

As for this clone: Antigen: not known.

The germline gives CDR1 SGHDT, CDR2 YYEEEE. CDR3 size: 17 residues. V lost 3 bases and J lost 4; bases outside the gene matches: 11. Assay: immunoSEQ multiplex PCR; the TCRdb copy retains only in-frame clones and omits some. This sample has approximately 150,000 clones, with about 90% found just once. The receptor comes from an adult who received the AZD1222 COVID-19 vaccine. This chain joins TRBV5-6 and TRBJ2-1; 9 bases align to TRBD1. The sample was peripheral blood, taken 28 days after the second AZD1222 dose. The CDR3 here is CASSSLVVGTGYNEQFF. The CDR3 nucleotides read TGTGCCAGCAGCTCCCTAGTGGTGGGGACAGGGTACAATGAGCAGTTCTTC.